This TCR beta chain is from a study of T-cell reconstitution after alpha-beta-depleted transplantation in children. Unique molecular identifiers were incorporated during preparation of the TCRbeta library. TCRdb fed the PCR reads into MiXCR, producing one record per CDR3 protein. Here the sample spans just over 350,000 distinct CDR3 sequences, about 14% being singletons. About this clonotype: This likely comes from a read error, as the CDR3 has no conserved phenylalanine or tryptophan at its end.

Germline V lookup: CDR1 MNHEY, CDR2 SMNVEV (reference sequence). The CDR3 consists of 12 residues. V was clipped by 4 bases and J by 7 bases, with 8 bases between them. Source: PBMCs, taken from the stem cell graft. The chain has TRBV27 and TRBJ1-5, with unresolved D. The source is a human donor who donated a stem cell graft to a child with Fanconi anemia. The CDR3 here is CASSSPPQPQHY. Written as DNA, the CDR3 is TGTGCCAGCAGTTCCCCGCCCCAGCCCCAGCATTAT.